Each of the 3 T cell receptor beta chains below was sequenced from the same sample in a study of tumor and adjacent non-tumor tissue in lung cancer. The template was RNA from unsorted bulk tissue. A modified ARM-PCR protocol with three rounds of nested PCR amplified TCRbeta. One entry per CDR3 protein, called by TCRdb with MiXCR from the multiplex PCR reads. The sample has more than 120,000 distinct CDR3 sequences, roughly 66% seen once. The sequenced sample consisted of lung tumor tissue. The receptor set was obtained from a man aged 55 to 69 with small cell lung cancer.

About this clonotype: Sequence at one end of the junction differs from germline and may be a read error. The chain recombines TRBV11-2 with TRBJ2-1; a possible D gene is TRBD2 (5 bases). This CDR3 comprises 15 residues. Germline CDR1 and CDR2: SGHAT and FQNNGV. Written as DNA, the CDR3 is TGTGCCAGCAGCTTCGAGCGGAGGCCGGGGAATGAGCAATTCTTC. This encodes CASSFERRPGNEQFF.

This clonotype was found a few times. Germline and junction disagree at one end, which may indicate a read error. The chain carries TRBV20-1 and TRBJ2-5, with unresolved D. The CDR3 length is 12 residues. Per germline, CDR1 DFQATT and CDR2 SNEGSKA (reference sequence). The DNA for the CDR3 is TGCAGTGCTAGGAGGTATCAAGAGATCCAGTACTTC. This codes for CSARRYQEIQYF.

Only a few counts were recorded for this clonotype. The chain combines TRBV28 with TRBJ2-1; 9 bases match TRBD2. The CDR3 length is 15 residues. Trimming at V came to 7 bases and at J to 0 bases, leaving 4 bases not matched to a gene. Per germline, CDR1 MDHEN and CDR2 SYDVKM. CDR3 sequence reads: CASKTSGNSYNEQFF. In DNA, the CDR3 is TGTGCCAGCAAGACTAGCGGCAACTCCTACAATGAGCAGTTCTTC.